These 9 T cell receptor beta chains share one sample of origin, sequenced in a study of naive and memory T cell subsets. Study results and limitations: Naive repertoires, especially CD8, held a few larger clonotypes, possibly memory cells re-expressing CD45RA.

The beta constant-region primer was an equimolar mix of two oligonucleotides covering TRBC1 and TRBC2. Nested alpha and beta constant-region primers with the SP2 primer drove four PCR rounds on ligated cDNA. TCRdb re-derived calls from the UMI-ligation and nested PCR reads in MiXCR, one entry per CDR3 protein. Of over 110,000 distinct CDR3 sequences listed, 15% to 25% are singletons. Antigen specificity for these receptors is unknown. The specimen was naive CD8+ T cells from blood. These receptors were taken from a human donor in good health.

The rearrangement joins TRBV10-3 to TRBJ1-1; weak D call: TRBD1 (5 bases). This CDR3 spans 14 amino acids. The germline CDR1 and CDR2 sequences are ENHRY and SYGVKD. V was pared by 0 bases and J by 2 bases, with 7 bases between. The CDR3 sequence: CAISESDRNTEAFF. The CDR3 DNA reads as TGTGCCATCAGTGAGTCAGACAGAAACACTGAAGCTTTCTTT.

Many counts were recorded for this clonotype. The V call is TRBV27, the J call TRBJ2-7; 11 bases align to TRBD1. J gave up 2 bases and V 6 bases, and 3 bases lay outside the gene matches. The CDR3 is 14 residues long. The germline CDR1 and CDR2 sequences are MNHEY and SMNVEV (reference sequence). Here the CDR3 DNA reads TGTGCCAGCAGACCGGGACAGGGGGCCTACGAGCAGTACTTC. This translates into CASRPGQGAYEQYF.

The rearrangement joins TRBV28 to TRBJ1-5; 7 bases map to TRBD1. CDR1 and CDR2 (germline): MDHEN, SYDVKM. The CDR3 runs to 14 residues. The V and J ends lost 4 bases and 5 bases, in that order; junction bases with no gene match: 5. This CDR3 is CASSSAGGYQPQHF. In DNA, the CDR3 is TGTGCCAGCAGTTCCGCAGGGGGATATCAGCCCCAGCATTTT.

The rearrangement joins TRBV27 to TRBJ2-3; D gene ambiguous. V was shortened by 0 bases and J by 4 bases, with 14 bases between the two germline ends. Germline V gene lookup returns CDR1 MNHEY and CDR2 SMNVEV (reference sequence). The CDR3 has 16 amino acids. The CDR3 reads CASSLSAGFKADTQYF. As DNA, the CDR3 is TGTGCCAGCAGTTTATCGGCAGGCTTTAAGGCAGATACGCAGTATTTT.

This clonotype was recorded once. The V and J genes are TRBV28 and TRBJ2-1; 7 nucleotides match TRBD1. V lost 3 bases, J lost 10 bases, and 9 bases stayed unmatched. CDR3 length equals 14 residues. CDR1 and CDR2 from the germline V gene are MDHEN and SYDVKM. The CDR3 region has the DNA TGTGCCAGCAGTTTGCCCACAGGGGCCAACGAGCAGTTCTTC. This translates into CASSLPTGANEQFF.

V usage is TRBV6-2 or TRBV6-3 and J usage is TRBJ2-1; the match to TRBD2 covers 11 bases. Per germline, CDR1 MNHEY and CDR2 SVGEGT. The CDR3 has 15 residues. J was trimmed by 3 bases and V by 10 bases; bases with no gene match: 8. Written as DNA, the CDR3 is TGTGCCACCCAGGGACTAGCGGATTTCTACAATGAGCAGTTCTTC. Translation: CATQGLADFYNEQFF.

The V and J genes are TRBV28 and TRBJ2-7; 7 bases are a match to TRBD2. This CDR3 contains 17 residues. CDR1 and CDR2 (germline): MDHEN, SYDVKM. J lost 0 bases, V lost 4 bases, and 12 bases had no gene match. CDR3 in amino acids: CASSWRGQRDYSYEQYF. CDR3 bases: TGTGCCAGCAGTTGGCGGGGTCAGCGGGATTACTCCTACGAGCAGTACTTC.

This chain links TRBV19 with TRBJ1-1; D not resolved. The CDR3 contains 13 residues. The V and J ends lost 1 base and 5 bases respectively, with 8 bases between them. Germline CDR1 and CDR2: LNHDA and SQIVND (reference sequence). CDR3 amino acids: CASSIVRDTEAFF. CDR3 in DNA: TGTGCCAGTAGTATAGTTAGGGATACTGAAGCTTTCTTT.

This clonotype was detected a few times. The CDR3 coding sequence is TGCAGTGCTAGAGAGTTCAGCGGGAATTACAATGAGCAGTTCTTC. This gives the protein CSAREFSGNYNEQFF. J is TRBJ2-1 and V is TRBV20-1, with 7 bases fitting TRBD2. Per the germline V gene, CDR1 is DFQATT and CDR2 is SNEGSKA (reference sequence). V lost 0 bases to trimming and J lost 4 bases; unmatched junction nucleotides: 6. CDR3 size: 15 residues.